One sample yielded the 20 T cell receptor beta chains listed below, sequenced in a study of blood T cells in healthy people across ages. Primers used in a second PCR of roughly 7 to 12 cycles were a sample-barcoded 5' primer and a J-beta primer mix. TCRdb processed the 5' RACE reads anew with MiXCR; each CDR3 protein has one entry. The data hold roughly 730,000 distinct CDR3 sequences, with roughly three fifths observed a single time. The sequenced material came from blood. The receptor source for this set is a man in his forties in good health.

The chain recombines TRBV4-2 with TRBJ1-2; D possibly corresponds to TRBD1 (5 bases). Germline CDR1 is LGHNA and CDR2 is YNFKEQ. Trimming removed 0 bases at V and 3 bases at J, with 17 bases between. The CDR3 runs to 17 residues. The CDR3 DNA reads TGTGCCAGCAGCCAAGATATGGGCAGGGAGGCAGACTATGGCTACACCTTC. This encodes CASSQDMGREADYGYTF.

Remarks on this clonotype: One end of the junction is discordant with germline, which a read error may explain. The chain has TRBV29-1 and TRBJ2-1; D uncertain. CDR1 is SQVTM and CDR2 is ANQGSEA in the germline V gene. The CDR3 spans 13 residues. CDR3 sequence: CSVAVSSYNEQLF. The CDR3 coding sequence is TGCAGCGTTGCTGTTAGCTCCTACAATGAGCAGTTATTC.

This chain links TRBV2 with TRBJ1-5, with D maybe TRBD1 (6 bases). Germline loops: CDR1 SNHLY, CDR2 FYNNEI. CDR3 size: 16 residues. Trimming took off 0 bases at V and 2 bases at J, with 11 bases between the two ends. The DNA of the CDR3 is TGTGCCAGCAGTGAAGCGAGGAACAGGGGCAATCAGCCCCAGCATTTT. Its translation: CASSEARNRGNQPQHF.

The DNA of the CDR3 is TGTGCCAGCAGTTTCGAGCCGCAGGCTGGCTATGGCTACACCTTC. Amino acids: CASSFEPQAGYGYTF. J is TRBJ1-2 and V is TRBV12-3 or TRBV12-4; D is ambiguous. With 3 bases removed from V and 4 bases from J, the gap between germline ends came to 15 bases. This CDR3 is 15 amino acids long.

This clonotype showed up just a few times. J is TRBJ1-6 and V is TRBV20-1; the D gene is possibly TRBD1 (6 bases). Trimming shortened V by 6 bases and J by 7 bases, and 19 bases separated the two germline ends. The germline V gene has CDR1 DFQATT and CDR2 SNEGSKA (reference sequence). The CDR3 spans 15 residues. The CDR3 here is CSAYVGAGVNSPLHF. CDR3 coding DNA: TGCAGTGCATACGTAGGGGCAGGGGTGAATTCACCCCTCCACTTT.

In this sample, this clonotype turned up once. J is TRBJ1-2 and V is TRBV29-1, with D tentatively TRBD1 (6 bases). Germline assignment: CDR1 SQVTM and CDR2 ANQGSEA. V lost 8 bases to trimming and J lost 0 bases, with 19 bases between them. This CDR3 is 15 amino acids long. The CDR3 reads CSPETGNNPNYGYTF. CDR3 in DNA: TGCAGCCCTGAGACAGGAAACAACCCTAACTATGGCTACACCTTC.

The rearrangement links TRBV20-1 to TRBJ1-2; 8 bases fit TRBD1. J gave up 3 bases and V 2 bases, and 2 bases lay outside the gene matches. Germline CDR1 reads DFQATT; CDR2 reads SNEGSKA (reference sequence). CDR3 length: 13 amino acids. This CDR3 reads CSARTDRDYGYTF. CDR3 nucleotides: TGCAGTGCTAGAACGGACAGGGACTATGGCTACACCTTC.

The CDR3 sequence is CASRPRVTQGLAGGPQDNEQFF. The CDR3 DNA sequence: TGTGCCAGCAGACCGAGGGTGACCCAGGGACTAGCGGGAGGACCACAAGACAATGAGCAGTTCTTC. The chain is built from TRBV25-1 and TRBJ2-1; 15 nucleotides agree with TRBD2. The V segment lost 6 bases and the J segment 5 bases; nucleotides outside the gene matches: 23. Per germline, CDR1 MGHDK and CDR2 SYGVNS. This CDR3 has 22 amino acids.

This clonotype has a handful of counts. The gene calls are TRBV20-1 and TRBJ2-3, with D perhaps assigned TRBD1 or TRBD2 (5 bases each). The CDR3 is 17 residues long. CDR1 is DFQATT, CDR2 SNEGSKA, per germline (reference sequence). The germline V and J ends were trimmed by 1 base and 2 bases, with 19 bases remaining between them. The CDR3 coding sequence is TGCAGTGCTAGAGGTGGGGCGTGGGAGCTTGACACAGATACGCAGTATTTT. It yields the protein CSARGGAWELDTDTQYF.

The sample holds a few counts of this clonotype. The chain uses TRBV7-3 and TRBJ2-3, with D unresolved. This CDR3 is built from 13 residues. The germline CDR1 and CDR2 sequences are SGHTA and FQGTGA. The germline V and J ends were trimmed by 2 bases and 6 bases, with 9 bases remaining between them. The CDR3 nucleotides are TGTGCCAGCAGCTTAGGGAAGGATGATACGCAGTATTTT. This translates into CASSLGKDDTQYF.

CDR3 protein: CASSLGTGPRADTQYF. CDR3 coding DNA: TGTGCCAGCAGCTTGGGGACAGGACCTAGGGCAGATACGCAGTATTTT. V and J are TRBV11-3 and TRBJ2-3; 8 positions match TRBD1. J lost 4 bases, V lost 3 bases, and 9 bases had no gene match. The CDR3 consists of 16 residues. Germline assignment: CDR1 SGHNT and CDR2 YENEEA.

The CDR3 reads CASSLASQNYGYTF. The CDR3 coding sequence is TGTGCCAGCAGTTTAGCATCCCAGAACTATGGCTACACCTTC. This rearrangement joins TRBV12-3 or TRBV12-4 to TRBJ1-2; D remains unclear. The CDR3 spans 14 residues. V was trimmed by 0 bases and J by 2 bases, leaving 7 bases between them.

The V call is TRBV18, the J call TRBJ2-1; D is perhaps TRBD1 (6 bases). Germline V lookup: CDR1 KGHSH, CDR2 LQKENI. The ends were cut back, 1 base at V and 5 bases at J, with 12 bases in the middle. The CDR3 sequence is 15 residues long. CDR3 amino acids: CASSPLGTGHNEQFF. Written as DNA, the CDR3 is TGTGCCAGCTCACCACTAGGAACAGGGCACAATGAGCAGTTCTTC.

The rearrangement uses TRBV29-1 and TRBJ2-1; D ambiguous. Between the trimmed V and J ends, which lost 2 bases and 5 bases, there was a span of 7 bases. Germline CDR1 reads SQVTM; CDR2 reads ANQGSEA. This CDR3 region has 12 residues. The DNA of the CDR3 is TGCAGCGTTGAACCTAACCACAATGAGCAGTTCTTC. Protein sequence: CSVEPNHNEQFF.

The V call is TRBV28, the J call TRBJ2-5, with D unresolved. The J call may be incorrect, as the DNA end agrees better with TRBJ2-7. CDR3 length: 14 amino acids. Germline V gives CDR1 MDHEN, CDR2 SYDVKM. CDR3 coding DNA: TGTGCCAGCAGCAAAGGACCGATAGTCTACGAGCAGTACTTC. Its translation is CASSKGPIVYEQYF.

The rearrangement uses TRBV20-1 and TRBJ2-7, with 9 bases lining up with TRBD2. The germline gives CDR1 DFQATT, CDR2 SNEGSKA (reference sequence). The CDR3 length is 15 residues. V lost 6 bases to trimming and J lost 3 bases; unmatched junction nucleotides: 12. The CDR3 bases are TGCAGTGCACCCCGGGGACGTAGCGGGAGCTACGAGCAGTACTTC. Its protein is CSAPRGRSGSYEQYF.

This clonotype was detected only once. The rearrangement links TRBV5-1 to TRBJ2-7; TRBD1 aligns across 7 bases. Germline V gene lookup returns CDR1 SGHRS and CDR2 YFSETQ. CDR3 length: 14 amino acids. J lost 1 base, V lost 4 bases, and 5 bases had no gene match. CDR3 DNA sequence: TGCGCCAGCAGCCCGGGACAGACATCCTACGAGCAGTACTTC. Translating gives CASSPGQTSYEQYF. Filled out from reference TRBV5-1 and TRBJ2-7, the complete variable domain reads KAGVTQTPRYLIKTRGQQVTLSCSPISGHRSVSWYQQTPGQGLQFLFEYFSETQRNKGNFPGRFSGRQFSNSRSEMNVSTLELGDSALYLCASSPGQTSYEQYFGPGTRLTVT.

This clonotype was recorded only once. The CDR3 nucleotides are TGTGCCAGCGCTACACAGACCCAGTACTTC. Translated, it gives CASATQTQYF. The chain recombines TRBV2 with TRBJ2-7, with D unresolved. The DNA end favors TRBJ2-5, so the J call may be wrong. The CDR3 spans 10 residues. Germline CDR1 reads SNHLY; CDR2 reads FYNNEI.

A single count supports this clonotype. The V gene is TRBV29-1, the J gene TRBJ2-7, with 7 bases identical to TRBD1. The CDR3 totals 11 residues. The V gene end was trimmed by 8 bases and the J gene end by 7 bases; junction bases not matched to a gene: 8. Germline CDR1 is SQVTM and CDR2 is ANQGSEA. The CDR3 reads CSFQQGNEQYF. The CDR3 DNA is TGCAGCTTTCAACAGGGGAATGAGCAGTACTTC.

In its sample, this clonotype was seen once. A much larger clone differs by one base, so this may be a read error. DNA for the CDR3: TGCGCCAACAGCCTGGATCAGGGCAATGAGCAGTTCTTC. Its translation: CANSLDQGNEQFF. The chain couples TRBV5-1 to TRBJ2-1, with a weak D call TRBD1 (5 bases). This CDR3 is 13 amino acids long. Germline V gene data show CDR1 as SGHRS and CDR2 as YFSETQ.